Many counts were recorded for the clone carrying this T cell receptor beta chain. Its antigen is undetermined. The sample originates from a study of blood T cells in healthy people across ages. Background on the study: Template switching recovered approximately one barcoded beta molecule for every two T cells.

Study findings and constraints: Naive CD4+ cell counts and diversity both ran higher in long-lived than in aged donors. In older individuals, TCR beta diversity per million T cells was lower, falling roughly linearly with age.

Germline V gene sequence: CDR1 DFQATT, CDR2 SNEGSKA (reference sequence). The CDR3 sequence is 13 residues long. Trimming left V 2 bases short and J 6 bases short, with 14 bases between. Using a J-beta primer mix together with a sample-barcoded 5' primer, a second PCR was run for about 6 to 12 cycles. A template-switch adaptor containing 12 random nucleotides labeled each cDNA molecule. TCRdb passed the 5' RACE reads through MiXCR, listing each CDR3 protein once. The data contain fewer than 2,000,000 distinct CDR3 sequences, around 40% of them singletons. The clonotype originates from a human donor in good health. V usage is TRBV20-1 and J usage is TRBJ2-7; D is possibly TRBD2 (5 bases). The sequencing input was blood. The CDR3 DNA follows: TGCAGTGCTAGAATTGGAGGTCTGGCCGAGCAGTACTTC. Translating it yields CSARIGGLAEQYF.